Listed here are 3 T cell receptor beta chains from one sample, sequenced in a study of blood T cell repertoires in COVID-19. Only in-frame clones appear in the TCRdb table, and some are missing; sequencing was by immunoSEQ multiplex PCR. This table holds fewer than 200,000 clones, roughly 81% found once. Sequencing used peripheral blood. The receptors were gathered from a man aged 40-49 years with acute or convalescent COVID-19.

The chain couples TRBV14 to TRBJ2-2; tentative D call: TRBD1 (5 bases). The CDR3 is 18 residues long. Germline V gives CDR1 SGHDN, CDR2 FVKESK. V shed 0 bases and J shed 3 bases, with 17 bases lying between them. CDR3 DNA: TGTGCCAGCAGCCAAGATCTCCCAGGGCCCTTCGACACCGGGGAGCTGTTTTTT. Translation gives CASSQDLPGPFDTGELFF.

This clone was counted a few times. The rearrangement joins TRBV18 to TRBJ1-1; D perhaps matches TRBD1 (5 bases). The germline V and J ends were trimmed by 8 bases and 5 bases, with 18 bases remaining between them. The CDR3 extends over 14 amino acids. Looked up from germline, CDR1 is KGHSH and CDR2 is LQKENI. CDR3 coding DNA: TGTGCCAGCACGCAAGAAGGGGTCTCAACTGAAGCTTTCTTT. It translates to CASTQEGVSTEAFF.

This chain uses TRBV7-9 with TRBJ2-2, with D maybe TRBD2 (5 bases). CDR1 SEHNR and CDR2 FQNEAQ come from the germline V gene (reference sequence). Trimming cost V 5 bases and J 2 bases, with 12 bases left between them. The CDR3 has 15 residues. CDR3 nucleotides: TGTGCCAGCAGCGTGCCGGGATCTAACACCGGGGAGCTGTTTTTT. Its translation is CASSVPGSNTGELFF. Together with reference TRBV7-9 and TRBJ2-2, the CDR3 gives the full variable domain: DTGVSQNPRHKITKRGQNVTFRCDPISEHNRLYWYRQTLGQGPEFLTYFQNEAQLEKSRLLSDRFSAERPKGSFSTLEIQRTEQGDSAMYLCASSVPGSNTGELFFGEGSRLTVL.